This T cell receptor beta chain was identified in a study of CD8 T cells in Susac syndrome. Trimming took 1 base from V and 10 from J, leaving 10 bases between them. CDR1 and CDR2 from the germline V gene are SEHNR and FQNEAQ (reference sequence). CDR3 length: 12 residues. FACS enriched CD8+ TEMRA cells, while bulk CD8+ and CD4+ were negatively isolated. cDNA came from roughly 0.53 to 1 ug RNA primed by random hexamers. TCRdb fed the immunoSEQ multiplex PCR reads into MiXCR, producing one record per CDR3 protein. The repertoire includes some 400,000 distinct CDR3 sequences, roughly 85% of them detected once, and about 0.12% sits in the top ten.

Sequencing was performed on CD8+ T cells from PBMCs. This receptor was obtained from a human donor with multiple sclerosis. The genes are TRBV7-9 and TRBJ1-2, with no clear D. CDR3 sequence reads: CASSLDGENYTF. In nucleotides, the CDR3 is TGTGCCAGCAGCTTAGACGGCGAGAACTACACCTTC.